The 24 T cell receptor beta chains below all came from one sample that was sequenced in a study of blood T cell repertoires in COVID-19. TCRdb's copy holds only in-frame clones and misses some; the assay was immunoSEQ multiplex PCR. The table shows roughly 200,000 clones, with 80% to 85% occurring only once. The material sequenced was peripheral blood. These receptors originate from a man aged 45-60 years with active or convalescent COVID-19.

V usage is TRBV11-3 and J usage is TRBJ2-3; 9 positions match TRBD1. With 3 bases clipped from V and 2 bases from J, the junction kept 3 bases outside the gene matches. The germline V gene encodes CDR1 SGHNT and CDR2 YENEEA. The CDR3 contains 15 residues. CDR3 DNA: TGTGCCAGCAGCTTGGGGGACAGGGACACAGATACGCAGTATTTT. This translates into CASSLGDRDTDTQYF.

The rearrangement joins TRBV7-8 to TRBJ2-7; maybe TRBD2 (7 bases). Trimming left V 4 bases short and J 7 bases short, with 17 bases between. Germline lookup yields CDR1 SGHVS and CDR2 FQNEAQ. The length of the CDR3 is 14 residues. The CDR3: CASSSRDGGLEQYF. Here the CDR3 DNA reads TGTGCCAGCAGCTCCCGGGACGGGGGGCTGGAGCAGTACTTC.

This chain joins TRBV19 and TRBJ1-6; D unresolved. In germline, CDR1 is LNHDA, CDR2 SQIVND (reference sequence). This CDR3 region has 15 residues. Trimming stripped 6 bases from V and 9 bases from J, with 18 bases between. The CDR3 nucleotides are TGTGCCAGTAGCCCACCGTGGGCAGGTAGTTCACCCCTCCACTTT. The encoded protein is CASSPPWAGSSPLHF.

The chain uses TRBV12-3 or TRBV12-4 and TRBJ1-1, with unresolved D. Trimming pared 5 bases from V and 4 bases from J, leaving 11 bases between. This CDR3 comprises 13 residues. The CDR3 is CASSGARGTEAFF. As DNA, the CDR3 is TGTGCCAGCAGTGGCGCGCGGGGCACTGAAGCTTTCTTT.

The chain recombines TRBV11-3 with TRBJ2-1; maybe TRBD1 (5 bases). The CDR3 sequence is 15 residues long. V was shortened by 0 bases and J by 2 bases, with 8 bases between the two germline ends. From germline, CDR1 is SGHNT and CDR2 YENEEA. CDR3 protein: CASSLEQAAYNEQFF. Here the CDR3 DNA reads TGTGCCAGCAGCTTAGAACAGGCAGCCTACAATGAGCAGTTCTTC.

The chain recombines TRBV4-2 with TRBJ2-1, with 8 bases fitting TRBD1. In germline, CDR1 is LGHNA, CDR2 YNFKEQ. The CDR3 runs to 16 residues. The junction had 7 bases not matched to a gene; V was cut back by 1 base and J by 5 bases. CDR3 region: CASSQVGDRLNNEQFF. The CDR3 nucleotides read TGTGCCAGCAGCCAAGTAGGGGACAGGCTAAACAATGAGCAGTTCTTC.

V gene TRBV21-1 combines with J gene TRBJ1-6. TRBV21-1 is an annotated pseudogene. This CDR3 comprises 16 residues. CDR3 region: CASNGKRAVRGGPLHF. CDR3 nucleotides: TGTGCCAGCAACGGAAAAAGGGCAGTTCGGGGTGGACCCCTCCACTTT.

The chain is built from TRBV7-3 and TRBJ2-3; 15 nucleotides match TRBD2. CDR1 SGHTA and CDR2 FQGTGA come from the germline V gene. CDR3 length equals 15 residues. The ends lost 5 bases at V and 6 bases at J; junction bases unmatched: 3. The CDR3 DNA follows: TGTGCCAGCAGCCGGACTAGCGGGGGGGCTGATACGCAGTATTTT. Its protein is CASSRTSGGADTQYF.

The CDR3 region is CASNPSSGRTEAFF. As DNA, the CDR3 is TGTGCCAGCAACCCCTCCAGCGGGCGCACTGAAGCTTTCTTT. The rearrangement joins TRBV7-9 to TRBJ1-1; no reliable D call. Germline V gene sequence: CDR1 SEHNR, CDR2 FQNEAQ (reference sequence). CDR3 size: 14 residues. Trimming cost V 7 bases and J 4 bases, with 16 bases left between them.

The chain links TRBV7-2 to TRBJ1-3; D gene unclear. Trimming left V 4 bases short and J 4 bases short, with 8 bases between. This CDR3 is 13 amino acids long. The V gene's germline CDR1 is SGHTA and CDR2 FQGNSA. This CDR3 reads CASSSSTGNTIYF. CDR3 in DNA: TGTGCCAGCAGCTCCTCCACAGGAAACACCATATATTTT.

A single count supports this clone. This rearrangement joins TRBV29-1 to TRBJ1-1; maybe TRBD1 (6 bases). The CDR3 runs 13 residues. Trimming shortened V by 7 bases and J by 0 bases, and 12 bases separated the two germline ends. Germline values: CDR1 SQVTM, CDR2 ANQGSEA. The CDR3 DNA reads as TGCAGCGGAGGGGGGGGAATGAACACTGAAGCTTTCTTT. Translated, it gives CSGGGGMNTEAFF. Full variable domain (outside the CDR3, taken from reference TRBV29-1 and TRBJ1-1): SAVISQKPSRDICQRGTSLTIQCQVDSQVTMMFWYRQQPGQSLTLIATANQGSEATYESGFVIDKFPISRPNLTFSTLTVSNMSPEDSSIYLCSGGGGMNTEAFFGQGTRLTVV.

The gene calls are TRBV3-1 (or the pseudogene TRBV3-2) and TRBJ1-1, with D uncertain. Germline CDR1 LGHDT, CDR2 YNNKEL (reference sequence). V gave up 2 bases and J gave up 7 bases, with 5 bases separating them. The CDR3 has 11 residues. CDR3 nucleotides: TGTGCCAGCAGCCAACGGGGTGAAGCTTTCTTT. Translating it yields CASSQRGEAFF.

The V call is TRBV7-2, the J call TRBJ1-2; 9 positions agree with TRBD1. Germline loops: CDR1 SGHTA, CDR2 FQGNSA. Trimming removed 4 bases from V and 7 bases from J; junction bases left unmatched: 7. The CDR3 has 14 amino acids. CDR3 in DNA: TGTGCCAGCAGCTCGGACAGGGGCAGGGGTGGCTACACCTTC. It is translated as CASSSDRGRGGYTF.

V gene TRBV10-3 combines with J gene TRBJ2-2; D remains ambiguous. This CDR3 has 18 amino acids. V lost 4 bases and J lost 4, with 22 bases in between. CDR1 and CDR2 from the germline V gene are ENHRY and SYGVKD. The CDR3 nucleotides read TGTGCCATCAGTGCCAGTCGGGTTGTCGGTGGTAGCACCGGGGAGCTGTTTTTT. Encoded protein: CAISASRVVGGSTGELFF.

The chain is built from TRBV4-1 and TRBJ2-1; the match to TRBD2 covers 8 bases. Germline loops: CDR1 MGHRA, CDR2 YSYEKL. The CDR3 length is 16 residues. After removal of 2 bases from V and 4 bases from J, the junction contained 7 bases not matched to a gene. CDR3 nucleotide sequence: TGCGCCAGCAGCCAACAGACCAGCGGGGGTTACAATGAGCAGTTCTTC. Translating it yields CASSQQTSGGYNEQFF.

This chain joins TRBV10-3 and TRBJ2-2; 8 bases agree with TRBD2. Germline CDR1 ENHRY, CDR2 SYGVKD. The ends lost 3 bases at V and 5 bases at J; junction bases unmatched: 11. This CDR3 spans 17 amino acids. CDR3 coding DNA: TGTGCCATCAGTGACCAACGGGGGGGCCAGGGTACCGGGGAGCTGTTTTTT. It is translated as CAISDQRGGQGTGELFF.

This clone was recorded only once. The chain carries TRBV4-1 and TRBJ2-1; 9 positions match TRBD2. The length of the CDR3 is 18 residues. CDR1 and CDR2 from the germline V gene are MGHRA and YSYEKL. V trimming: 1 base; J trimming: 4 bases; junction bases outside the gene matches: 11. In nucleotides, the CDR3 is TGCGCCAGCAGCCAAGTAGGTAGCGGGGGACACCTTTACAATGAGCAGTTCTTC. It encodes CASSQVGSGGHLYNEQFF.

The gene calls are TRBV7-8 and TRBJ1-5; weak D call: TRBD1 (6 bases). Deletions cut 4 bases from V and 0 bases from J, with 19 bases between. CDR3 length equals 18 residues. Per germline, CDR1 SGHVS and CDR2 FQNEAQ. The CDR3 DNA is TGTGCCAGCAGCTACGGATGGGGACAAAAGTATAGCAATCAGCCCCAGCATTTT. It translates to CASSYGWGQKYSNQPQHF.

The chain employs TRBV2 and TRBJ1-3; tentative D call: TRBD1 (6 bases). The germline V and J ends were trimmed by 2 bases and 1 base, with 18 bases remaining between them. Germline CDR1 is SNHLY and CDR2 is FYNNEI. The CDR3 totals 18 residues. Written as DNA, the CDR3 is TGTGCCAGCAGTGAATCGGGGGGCCTACGGGGTTCTGGAAACACCATATATTTT. This sequence encodes CASSESGGLRGSGNTIYF.

The J gene is TRBJ2-2, the V gene TRBV9, with a weak D call TRBD1 (6 bases). This CDR3 comprises 17 residues. Trimming removed 2 bases at V and 5 bases at J, with 19 bases between. Germline lookup yields CDR1 SGDLS and CDR2 YYNGEE. CDR3 in amino acids: CASSVGPRTELTGELFF. For the CDR3, the DNA is TGTGCCAGCAGCGTCGGGCCCCGGACAGAACTTACCGGGGAGCTGTTTTTT.

The chain employs TRBV18 and TRBJ2-3; tentatively, D is TRBD1 (6 bases). This CDR3 comprises 16 residues. With 1 base removed from V and 1 base from J, the gap between germline ends came to 12 bases. CDR1 KGHSH and CDR2 LQKENI come from the germline V gene. The CDR3 protein is CASSPLSGERTDTQYF. The CDR3 DNA is TGTGCCAGCTCACCACTTTCAGGGGAACGCACAGATACGCAGTATTTT. The full variable domain, its missing parts supplied by reference TRBV18 and TRBJ2-3, is NAGVMQNPRHLVRRRGQEARLRCSPMKGHSHVYWYRQLPEEGLKFMVYLQKENIIDESGMPKERFSAEFPKEGPSILRIQQVVRGDSAAYFCASSPLSGERTDTQYFGPGTRLTVL.

CDR3 sequence reads: CASSEYQSSVQFF. CDR3 DNA sequence: TGTGCCAGCAGTGAATACCAGTCGTCTGTGCAGTTCTTC. The chain recombines TRBV2 with TRBJ2-1; D is unclear. The V end lost 2 bases, the J end lost 12 bases, and 14 bases lay between the germline ends. Germline-derived CDR1 and CDR2 are SNHLY and FYNNEI. The CDR3 consists of 13 residues.

This clone was detected a few times. V gene TRBV7-6 combines with J gene TRBJ2-5; 7 bases match TRBD1. The trim removed 2 bases at V and 4 bases at J, leaving 1 base unmatched. CDR1 SGHVS and CDR2 FNYEAQ come from the germline V gene. There are 13 residues in the CDR3. CDR3 sequence reads: CASSLNRGETQYF. The CDR3 DNA follows: TGTGCCAGCAGCTTAAACAGGGGAGAGACCCAGTACTTC.

The chain uses TRBV2 and TRBJ1-1; D call uncertain. CDR1 and CDR2 from the germline V gene are SNHLY and FYNNEI. This CDR3 has 14 residues. With 3 bases removed from V and 1 base from J, the gap between germline ends came to 9 bases. CDR3 amino acids: CASSDGVSNTEAFF. The CDR3 DNA reads TGTGCCAGCAGTGACGGGGTCTCGAACACTGAAGCTTTCTTT. Drawing the rest from reference TRBV2 and TRBJ1-1, the complete variable domain is EPEVTQTPSHQVTQMGQEVILRCVPISNHLYFYWYRQILGQKVEFLVSFYNNEISEKSEIFDDQFSVERPDGSNFTLKIRSTKLEDSAMYFCASSDGVSNTEAFFGQGTRLTVV.